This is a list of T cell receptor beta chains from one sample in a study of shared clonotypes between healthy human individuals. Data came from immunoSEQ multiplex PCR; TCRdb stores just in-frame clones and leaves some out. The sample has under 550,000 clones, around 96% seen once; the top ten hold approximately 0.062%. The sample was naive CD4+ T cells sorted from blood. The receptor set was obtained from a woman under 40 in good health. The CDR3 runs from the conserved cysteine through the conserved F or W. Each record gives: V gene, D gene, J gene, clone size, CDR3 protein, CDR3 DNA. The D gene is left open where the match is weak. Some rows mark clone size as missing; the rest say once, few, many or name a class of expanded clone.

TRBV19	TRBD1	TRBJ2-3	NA	CASSVSGTASDTQYF	TGTGCCAGTAGCGTCTCCGGGACAGCCTCAGATACGCAGTATTTT
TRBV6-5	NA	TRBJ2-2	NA	CASSQGYLGELFF	TGTGCCAGCAGTCAAGGTTATCTCGGGGAGCTGTTTTTT
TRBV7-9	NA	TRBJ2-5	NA	CASSLGAARETQYF	TGTGCCAGCAGCTTAGGGGCAGCAAGAGAGACCCAGTACTTC
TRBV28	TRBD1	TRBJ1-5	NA	CASSPPSGQHSNQPQHF	TGTGCCAGCAGTCCCCCCTCGGGACAGCATAGCAATCAGCCCCAGCATTTT
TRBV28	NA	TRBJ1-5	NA	CASSLLERGNYHNQPQHF	TGTGCCAGCAGTCTACTTGAAAGGGGGAACTACCACAATCAGCCCCAGCATTTT
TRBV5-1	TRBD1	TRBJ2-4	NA	CASSEGRGRVNIQYF	TGCGCCAGCAGCGAGGGTAGGGGGCGGGTAAACATTCAGTACTTC
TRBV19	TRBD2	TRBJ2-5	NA	CASSIMAGGETQYF	TGTGCCAGTAGTATTATGGCGGGGGGAGAGACCCAGTACTTC
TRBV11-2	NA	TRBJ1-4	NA	CASSLGPNEKLFF	TGTGCCAGCAGCTTAGGTCCAAATGAAAAACTGTTTTTT
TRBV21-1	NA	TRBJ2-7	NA	CASSKGVRGRCYEQYF	TGTGCCAGCAGCAAGGGGGTTCGCGGGAGGTGCTACGAGCAGTACTTC
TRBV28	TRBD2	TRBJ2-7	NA	CASKSPGLADYEQYF	TGTGCCAGCAAATCACCTGGACTAGCCGACTACGAGCAGTACTTC
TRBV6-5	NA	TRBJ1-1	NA	CASSYDGLNTEAFF	TGTGCCAGCAGTTACGACGGGTTGAACACTGAAGCTTTCTTT
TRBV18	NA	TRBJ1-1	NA	CASSAGQNMEAFF	TGTGCCAGCTCTGCTGGACAAAACATGGAAGCTTTCTTT
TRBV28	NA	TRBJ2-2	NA	CASGTGAGGELFF	TGTGCCAGCGGTACAGGCGCTGGCGGGGAGCTGTTTTTT
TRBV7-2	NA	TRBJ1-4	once	CASSLRVRTHATNEKLFF	TGTGCCAGCAGCTTAAGGGTGAGGACACACGCAACTAATGAAAAACTGTTTTTT
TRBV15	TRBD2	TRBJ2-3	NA	CATSRDLPGGGADTQYF	TGTGCCACCAGCAGAGATCTTCCGGGAGGGGGAGCAGATACGCAGTATTTT
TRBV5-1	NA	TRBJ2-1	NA	CASSVGTTNEQFF	TGCGCCAGCAGCGTCGGTACCACCAATGAGCAGTTCTTC
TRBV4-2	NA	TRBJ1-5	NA	CASRSSPQHF	TGTGCCAGCAGGTCCTCGCCCCAGCATTTT
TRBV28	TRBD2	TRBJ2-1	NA	CASSTLGLAGTEQFF	TGTGCCAGCAGCACACTCGGACTAGCGGGGACAGAGCAGTTCTTC
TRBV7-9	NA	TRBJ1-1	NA	CASTPGRWGTEAFF	TGTGCCAGCACGCCGGGCCGCTGGGGCACTGAAGCTTTCTTT
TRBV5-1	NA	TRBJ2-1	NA	CASSLASGSYNEQFF	TGCGCCAGCAGCTTGGCATCGGGCTCCTACAATGAGCAGTTCTTC
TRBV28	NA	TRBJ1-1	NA	CASNAGVPTEAFF	TGTGCCAGCAACGCGGGGGTTCCCACTGAAGCTTTCTTT
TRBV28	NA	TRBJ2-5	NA	CASVSWLEGETQYF	TGTGCCAGCGTTTCGTGGCTAGAGGGAGAGACCCAGTACTTC
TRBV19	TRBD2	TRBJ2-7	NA	CASSSGTSAYEQYF	TGTGCCAGTAGTTCAGGGACTAGCGCCTACGAGCAGTACTTC
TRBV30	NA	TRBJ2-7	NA	CAWSVRIGAAYEQYF	TGTGCCTGGAGTGTACGAATAGGGGCTGCCTACGAGCAGTACTTC
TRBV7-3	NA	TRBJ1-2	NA	CASSLVGGGYGYTF	TGTGCCAGCAGCTTAGTTGGGGGAGGCTATGGCTACACCTTC
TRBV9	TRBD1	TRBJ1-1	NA	CASKEGADTEAFF	TGTGCCAGCAAGGAGGGGGCTGACACTGAAGCTTTCTTT
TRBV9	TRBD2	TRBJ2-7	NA	CASSVLAGVGYEQYF	TGTGCCAGCAGCGTCCTAGCGGGAGTCGGGTACGAGCAGTACTTC
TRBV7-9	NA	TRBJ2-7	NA	CASSFVDSYEQYF	TGTGCCAGCAGCTTCGTCGACAGTTACGAGCAGTACTTC
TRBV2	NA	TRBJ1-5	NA	CASSEGAGPWQPQHF	TGTGCCAGCAGTGAAGGGGCAGGGCCTTGGCAGCCCCAGCATTTT
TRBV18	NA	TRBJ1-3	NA	CASSLSSGNTIYF	TGTGCCAGCTCCCTGAGCTCTGGAAACACCATATATTTT
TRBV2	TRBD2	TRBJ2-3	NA	CASSLAGDVDTQYF	TGTGCCAGCTCACTAGCGGGAGATGTGGATACGCAGTATTTT
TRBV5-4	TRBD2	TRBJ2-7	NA	CASSSGLAATYEQYF	TGTGCCAGCAGCTCCGGACTAGCGGCGACCTACGAGCAGTACTTC
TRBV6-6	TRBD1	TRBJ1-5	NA	CASSLDRGGDQPQHF	TGTGCCAGCAGTTTGGACAGGGGTGGCGATCAGCCCCAGCATTTT
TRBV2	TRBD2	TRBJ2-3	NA	CASRPAGIKQYF	TGTGCCAGCAGACCAGCGGGAATTAAGCAGTATTTT
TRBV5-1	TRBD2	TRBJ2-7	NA	CASSLLGSGTSGTYEQYF	TGCGCCAGCAGCTTGTTGGGGTCCGGGACTAGCGGTACCTACGAGCAGTACTTC
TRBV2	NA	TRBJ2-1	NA	CATRQGNGYNEQFF	TGTGCCACCCGGCAGGGGAACGGCTACAATGAGCAGTTCTTC
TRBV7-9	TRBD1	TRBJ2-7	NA	CASSGQGSYEQYF	TGTGCCAGCAGTGGACAGGGGTCTTACGAGCAGTACTTC
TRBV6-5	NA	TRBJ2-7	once	CASSYSGGRFDEQYF	TGTGCCAGCAGTTACTCTGGGGGGAGGTTCGACGAGCAGTACTTC
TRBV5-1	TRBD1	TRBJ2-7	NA	CASSSGTGSYEQYF	TGCGCCAGCAGCTCCGGGACAGGGTCCTACGAGCAGTACTTC
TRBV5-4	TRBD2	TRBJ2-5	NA	CASGTGTSRLFADF	TGTGCCAGCGGAACCGGGACTAGCAGGTTATTCGCGGACTTC
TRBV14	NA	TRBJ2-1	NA	CASSQAGVALGVRNEQFF	TGTGCCAGCAGCCAAGCAGGGGTGGCATTAGGAGTAAGGAATGAGCAGTTCTTC
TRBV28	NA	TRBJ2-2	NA	CASSTESWNTGELFF	TGTGCCAGCAGCACCGAATCCTGGAACACCGGGGAGCTGTTTTTT
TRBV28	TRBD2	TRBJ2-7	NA	CASSFTSGLYEQYF	TGTGCCAGCAGTTTCACTAGCGGGCTCTACGAGCAGTACTTC
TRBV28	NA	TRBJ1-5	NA	CASRLQGDNQPQHF	TGTGCCAGCAGACTACAGGGAGACAATCAGCCCCAGCATTTT
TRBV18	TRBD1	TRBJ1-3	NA	CASSPDRSSGNTIYF	TGTGCCAGCTCACCGGACAGGAGCTCTGGAAACACCATATATTTT
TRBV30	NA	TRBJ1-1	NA	CAWSWGGVSAEAFF	TGTGCCTGGAGTTGGGGGGGTGTTAGCGCTGAAGCTTTCTTT
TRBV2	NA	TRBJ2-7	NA	CASSDLALRYEQYF	TGTGCCAGCAGTGATCTAGCCCTACGCTACGAGCAGTACTTC
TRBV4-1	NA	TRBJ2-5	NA	CASSLMRGMGGETQYF	TGCGCCAGCAGCCTTATGAGGGGCATGGGGGGTGAGACCCAGTACTTC
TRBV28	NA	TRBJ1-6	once	CASRRGGAMSNSPLHF	TGTGCCAGCAGGAGGGGAGGGGCCATGAGTAATTCACCCCTCCACTTT
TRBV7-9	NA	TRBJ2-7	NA	CASSLRAGVYEQYF	TGTGCCAGCAGCTTAAGGGCAGGTGTCTACGAGCAGTACTTC
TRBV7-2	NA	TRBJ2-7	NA	CASSHIDSPDYYEQYF	TGTGCCAGCAGCCACATAGATTCCCCCGACTACTACGAGCAGTACTTC